This TCR beta chain was retrieved from a study of T cells in Graves' hyperthyroidism and ophthalmopathy. This clonotype was picked up many times. V lost 6 bases and J lost 9; bases outside the gene matches: 8. Germline CDR1 is LGHNT and CDR2 is FRNRAP. The CDR3 totals 16 residues. RNA transcripts served as the template for amplifying TCR beta CDR3 regions. The HTBI primer set drove a first-round RT-PCR of the TCR CDR3. TCRdb re-derived calls from the multiplex PCR reads in MiXCR, one entry per CDR3 protein. The data hold under 650,000 distinct CDR3 sequences, with 15% to 20% observed a single time. Sequencing input: blood. The TCR was taken from a woman younger than 45 with Graves' hyperthyroidism. This chain links TRBV12-5 with TRBJ2-1; 16 nucleotides line up with TRBD2. DNA for the CDR3: TGTGCTAGTGGAACTGGGACTAGCGGGAGGGGAACTGAGCAGTTCTTC. Amino acid sequence: CASGTGTSGRGTEQFF.